The clone carrying this T cell receptor beta chain showed up many times. Its cognate antigen is unknown. The data are from a study of breast tumors, draining lymph nodes, adjacent tissues. Overall study findings and caveats: Tumor TCR diversity was below lymph nodes but above nontumor tissue. Findings are consistent with lymph node origin and intratumoral expansion of most tumor T cells.

TCRdb redid the calling of the multiplex PCR reads with MiXCR, one entry per CDR3 protein. The sample yields approximately 140,000 distinct CDR3 sequences, about 30% seen once. Axillary draining lymph nodes of breast cancer patients supplied the node samples. Specimen: axillary lymph node tissue. This clonotype was sampled from a female donor with breast cancer. Some clones in this sample may be carry-over from other donors' samples.

The CDR3 region is CASSIRGQGSDEQFF. Here the CDR3 DNA reads TGTGCCAGTAGTATTCGGGGACAGGGCTCGGATGAGCAGTTCTTC. J is TRBJ2-1 and V is TRBV19; TRBD1 matches at 9 bases. J was trimmed by 8 bases and V by 3 bases; bases with no gene match: 8. Germline V CDR1 and CDR2: LNHDA, SQIVND (reference sequence). The CDR3 has 15 residues. Combining the CDR3 with reference TRBV19 and TRBJ2-1 gives the whole variable domain DGGITQSPKYLFRKEGQNVTLSCEQNLNHDAMYWYRQDPGQGLRLIYYSQIVNDFQKGDIAEGYSVSREKKESFPLTVTSAQKNPTAFYLCASSIRGQGSDEQFFGPGTRLTVL.